A single sample gave rise to the 4 T cell receptor beta chains below, sequenced in a study of OX40 agonist ivuxolimab in advanced cancers. Sequenced by immunoSEQ multiplex PCR; TCRdb stores in-frame clones only, minus some. The table has 17,000 or so clones, more than 70% seen once; the top ten hold roughly 29%. The specimen was CD4+ or CD8+ T cells sorted from blood, collected in a trial of the OX40 agonist ivuxolimab. The origin of the receptors is an adult with an advanced solid tumor such as melanoma, head and neck, liver or kidney cancer.

This clone has just a few counts. The junction does not match germline at one end; this may be a read error. The chain has TRBV7-6 and TRBJ1-2; 7 nucleotides line up with TRBD1. This CDR3 region has 13 residues. Per the germline V gene, CDR1 is SGHVS and CDR2 is FNYEAQ. The CDR3 is CASSLATGTVIAF. CDR3 in DNA: TGTGCCAGCAGCTTAGCAACCGGGACAGTGATCGCCTTC.

This clone was counted between two and nine times. The V gene is TRBV30, the J gene TRBJ1-1; D gene unclear. CDR1 and CDR2 (germline): GTSNPN, SVGIG (reference sequence). The CDR3 has 11 residues. V lost 0 bases and J 5 bases, leaving 4 bases between the germline ends. The CDR3 loop reads CAWSVLTEAFF. CDR3 coding DNA: TGTGCCTGGAGTGTCCTAACTGAAGCTTTCTTT.

V usage is TRBV27 and J usage is TRBJ2-1; TRBD2 matches 13 bases. CDR1 MNHEY and CDR2 SMNVEV come from the germline V gene (reference sequence). This CDR3 has 15 residues. The V segment lost 3 bases and the J segment 8 bases; nucleotides outside the gene matches: 4. Here the CDR3 reads CASSFRTSGSDEQFF. The CDR3 region has the DNA TGTGCCAGCAGTTTTAGGACTAGCGGGAGTGATGAGCAGTTCTTC.

This chain's CDR3 is CASSPLGNTEAFF. For the CDR3, the DNA is TGTGCCAGCAGCCCACTGGGGAACACTGAAGCTTTCTTT. The chain employs TRBV7-8 and TRBJ1-1; D is undetermined. V dropped 5 bases and J dropped 1 base, with 8 bases sitting between them. The germline gives CDR1 SGHVS, CDR2 FQNEAQ. The CDR3 sequence is 13 residues long.